This T cell receptor beta chain was sequenced during a study of cytomegalovirus exposure and HLA in healthy donors. The method was immunoSEQ multiplex PCR; TCRdb's version includes in-frame clones alone and lacks a portion of them. The sample holds about 240,000 clones, about 90% seen once. General study points: According to a later analysis, TCR clusters from the first cohort tended to co-occur in the 90 to 150 validation repertoires. Reports credit the classifier with highly specific, highly sensitive diagnosis of cytomegalovirus status. It was confirmed in vitro that a few of the CMV-associated chains were specific for CMV antigens.

The CDR3 loop spans 15 amino acids. J lost 5 bases, V lost 2 bases, and 8 bases had no gene match. Germline V gives CDR1 SGHRS, CDR2 YFSETQ. Comment on this clone: Its target is unknown. The identical CDR3 is also encoded by other nucleotide sequences in the sample.

The sequencing input was PBMCs. The origin of this receptor is a young woman in good health and CMV-seropositive. The chain recombines TRBV5-1 with TRBJ1-1, with 8 bases lining up with TRBD1. The CDR3, as DNA: TGCGCCAGCAGCTTTTTTCAGGGGGCGAGTACTGAAGCTTTCTTT. Its translation: CASSFFQGASTEAFF. Based on the CDR3 plus reference TRBV5-1 and TRBJ1-1, the full variable domain is KAGVTQTPRYLIKTRGQQVTLSCSPISGHRSVSWYQQTPGQGLQFLFEYFSETQRNKGNFPGRFSGRQFSNSRSEMNVSTLELGDSALYLCASSFFQGASTEAFFGQGTRLTVV.